Listed below are T cell receptor beta chains from one sample, sequenced in a study of T cell changes during pregnancy in multiple sclerosis. The table came from immunoSEQ multiplex PCR; TCRdb's copy has only in-frame clones and leaves some out. This sample has tens of thousands of clones; approximately 91% occur once, and the top ten carry about 0.4%. The starting material was CD4+ T cells from peripheral blood mononuclear cells, obtained in the second trimester of pregnancy. The receptors originated from a female donor with multiple sclerosis, enrolled in a pregnancy study. Both conserved end residues are part of each CDR3. D genes are given only for firm matches. Clone size appears in some rows only: once, few, many, or a class for an expanded clone.

cdr3_nt | cdr3_aa | clone_size | d_call | j_call | v_call
TGCGCCAGCAGCTTGGAGGTAGCGGCATCCCAAGAGACCCAGTACTTC | CASSLEVAASQETQYF | NA | NA | TRBJ2-5 | TRBV5-1
TGTGCCAGTAGCACCGGGACAGGGGATCGCAATCAGCCCCAGCATTTT | CASSTGTGDRNQPQHF | NA | TRBD1 | TRBJ1-5 | TRBV19
TGTGCCAGCAGCCGAGATACTGAAGCTTTCTTT | CASSRDTEAFF | NA | NA | TRBJ1-1 | TRBV9
TGCAGTGCTAGGCGGGAAAAACTGTTTTTT | CSARREKLFF | NA | NA | TRBJ1-4 | TRBV20-1
TGTGCCAGCTCACGACGACTAGCGGGGGGTTTTGGAGATACGCAGTATTTT | CASSRRLAGGFGDTQYF | NA | TRBD2 | TRBJ2-3 | TRBV18
TGTGCCAGCAGTCGCGGACAGATGACTTACGAGCAGTACTTC | CASSRGQMTYEQYF | NA | NA | TRBJ2-7 | TRBV2
TGTGCCAGCAGCGTATTACAGGGGGCGACTGAAGCTTTCTTT | CASSVLQGATEAFF | once | TRBD1 | TRBJ1-1 | TRBV7-7
TGTGCCTGGAGCGATTACCCCTATACCGGACAGGCAGGGTTGGGGGAGCAGTACTTC | CAWSDYPYTGQAGLGEQYF | NA | TRBD1 | TRBJ2-7 | TRBV30
TGTGCCAGCAGTGAGAGACAGGGTTATAACACTGAAGCTTTCTTT | CASSERQGYNTEAFF | NA | TRBD1 | TRBJ1-1 | TRBV6-1
TGTGCCAGCAGCCAAGGAGGGTTCTCCTACGAGCAGTACTTC | CASSQGGFSYEQYF | NA | NA | TRBJ2-7 | TRBV4-2
TGCGCCAGCAGCTTGGCCGGGTCCGGGACAGGGGGATTTGGCTACACCTTC | CASSLAGSGTGGFGYTF | NA | TRBD1 | TRBJ1-2 | TRBV5-1
TGTGCCTGCCTGACAGGGGATTATAATTCACCCCTCCACTTT | CACLTGDYNSPLHF | NA | TRBD1 | TRBJ1-6 | TRBV30
TGTGCCAGCAGCTTGAGGAAGGGGAATGAGCAGTTCTTC | CASSLRKGNEQFF | NA | NA | TRBJ2-1 | TRBV7-9
TGTGCCAGCAGCTTGGGACTAGCGCCCCTCCGGACCCAGTACTTC | CASSLGLAPLRTQYF | NA | TRBD2 | TRBJ2-5 | TRBV5-6
TGTGCCAGCAGTCGACAGGGGTTAGAGACAGATACGCAGTATTTT | CASSRQGLETDTQYF | NA | TRBD1 | TRBJ2-3 | TRBV2
TGCGCCAGCAGCCAACCTGGACAGGTTCTACTCTATGGCTACACCTTC | CASSQPGQVLLYGYTF | NA | TRBD1 | TRBJ1-2 | TRBV4-1
TGTGCCAGCAGCTTAGGTAGCGGGGGGGCCGGGGAGACCCAGTACTTC | CASSLGSGGAGETQYF | NA | TRBD2 | TRBJ2-5 | TRBV7-3
TGTGCCAGCAGTTATATGAGCGGGAGGGCCGGGGGGACCCAGTACTTC | CASSYMSGRAGGTQYF | NA | TRBD2 | TRBJ2-5 | TRBV6-9
TGTGCCAGCAGCTTAGAGGCTAGCGGAAATTACAATGAGCAGTTCTTC | CASSLEASGNYNEQFF | NA | TRBD2 | TRBJ2-1 | TRBV7-2
TGTGCCAGCAGCTTCGGAACTATCACAGATACGCAGTATTTT | CASSFGTITDTQYF | NA | NA | TRBJ2-3 | TRBV7-9
TGTGCCACCAGCCCTCGGGGGACCCACGAGCAGTACTTC | CATSPRGTHEQYF | NA | NA | TRBJ2-7 | TRBV15
TGTGCCAGCAGCCAGGACAGGGGTTACACCATATATTTT | CASSQDRGYTIYF | NA | TRBD1 | TRBJ1-3 | TRBV7-2
TGTGCCAGCAGCTTAACGGGCGGGGTCGAGAACACTGAAGCTTTCTTT | CASSLTGGVENTEAFF | NA | NA | TRBJ1-1 | TRBV7-3
TGTGCCAGCAGCGTATCTCTGAGTTACCAAGAGACCCAGTACTTC | CASSVSLSYQETQYF | NA | NA | TRBJ2-5 | TRBV9
TGTGCCAGCAGCCTAGGACAGCAAGAGACCCAGTACTTC | CASSLGQQETQYF | NA | NA | TRBJ2-5 | TRBV16
TGCGCCAGCAGCCAAGATTACGGAGGCCTCGATGGCTACACCTTC | CASSQDYGGLDGYTF | NA | NA | TRBJ1-2 | TRBV4-3
TGCGCCAGCAGCTTGGCGGCAGGGTCGGGCTACACCTTC | CASSLAAGSGYTF | NA | NA | TRBJ1-2 | TRBV5-1
TGTGCCAGCAGTGAAGCGACAGTACCTGGAAACACCATATATTTT | CASSEATVPGNTIYF | NA | NA | TRBJ1-3 | TRBV2
TGTGCCAGCAGCCAAGGGGGACAGGGGCGATACGAGCAGTACTTC | CASSQGGQGRYEQYF | NA | TRBD1 | TRBJ2-7 | TRBV7-3
TGCGCCAGCAGTGATGGAGGGGTCGCCTACGAGCAGTACTTC | CASSDGGVAYEQYF | NA | NA | TRBJ2-7 | TRBV10-1
TGTGCCAGTACCAAGATACTAGGAAATGAGCAGTTCTTC | CASTKILGNEQFF | NA | NA | TRBJ2-1 | TRBV19
TGTGCCAGCAGGGGGCGCGGCACCGGGGAGCTGTTTTTT | CASRGRGTGELFF | once | NA | TRBJ2-2 | TRBV2
TGTGCCAGCAGTCGGGGATACGAGCAGTACTTC | CASSRGYEQYF | NA | NA | TRBJ2-7 | TRBV6-5
TGCGCCAGCAGCGAGACTAGCTCAGAGACCCAGTACTTC | CASSETSSETQYF | NA | TRBD2 | TRBJ2-5 | TRBV5-1
TGCAGCGTTGAAAGATGGACAGGGACAGATACGCAGTATTTT | CSVERWTGTDTQYF | NA | TRBD1 | TRBJ2-3 | TRBV29-1
TGTGCCAGCAGCGTCGGACAGGGCTATGGCTACACCTTC | CASSVGQGYGYTF | NA | TRBD1 | TRBJ1-2 | TRBV9
TGCGCCAGCGCTCAGGGGGACTACAATGAGCAGTTCTTC | CASAQGDYNEQFF | NA | TRBD1 | TRBJ2-1 | TRBV10-1
TGCAGCTTCTCCCCGGTTACCACTGAAGCTTTCTTT | CSFSPVTTEAFF | NA | NA | TRBJ1-1 | TRBV29-1
TGTGCCAGTAGTATGAGGACAGGGGACAGCCCTGGAAGCTACACCTTC | CASSMRTGDSPGSYTF | NA | TRBD1 | TRBJ1-2 | TRBV19
TGTGCCAGCAGTGAAAGTAAGGGTTCAGGGCGGCACTTC | CASSESKGSGRHF | medium-sized | NA | TRBJ2-7 | TRBV6-1
TGCGCCAGCAGCCAACCGCTCCGGGACAGGGGAAACACCATATATTTT | CASSQPLRDRGNTIYF | NA | TRBD1 | TRBJ1-3 | TRBV4-1
TGTGCCAGCAGTTATAGACAGGGGGAGAATGGCTACACCTTC | CASSYRQGENGYTF | NA | TRBD1 | TRBJ1-2 | TRBV6-5
TGTGCCATCAGAACCAGGGGCGGGCGCACAGATACGCAGTATTTT | CAIRTRGGRTDTQYF | NA | NA | TRBJ2-3 | TRBV10-3
TGTGCCAGTAGACGGACAGGGCTCGATGAAAAACTGTTTTTT | CASRRTGLDEKLFF | NA | TRBD1 | TRBJ1-4 | TRBV19
TGTGCCAGCCGGGACAATAATGAAAAACTGTTTTTT | CASRDNNEKLFF | NA | NA | TRBJ1-4 | TRBV2
TGTGCCAGCAGCCCACCTTTCAGGGGGCAAGAGACCCAGTACTTC | CASSPPFRGQETQYF | NA | NA | TRBJ2-5 | TRBV21-1
TGTGCCAGCAGCTTAGGGCAGAGGCACAGGGTTGGAACTGAAGCTTTCTTT | CASSLGQRHRVGTEAFF | NA | NA | TRBJ1-1 | TRBV7-9
TGTGCCAGCAGCACCGGAGGCAGTAACTATGGCTACACCTTC | CASSTGGSNYGYTF | few | NA | TRBJ1-2 | TRBV5-5
TGCGCCAGCAGCCGAGACCCCCAGGGGGCAACAGATACGCAGTATTTT | CASSRDPQGATDTQYF | NA | TRBD1 | TRBJ2-3 | TRBV4-3
TGTGCCAGCAGTTTAGGGGCGGGGATTCCCCCGAGCAATCAGCCCCAGCATTTT | CASSLGAGIPPSNQPQHF | NA | NA | TRBJ1-5 | TRBV28
TGTGCCAGCAGCTTAGACGGGAGGGCGGGCGCGGGGTACTTC | CASSLDGRAGAGYF | NA | TRBD2 | TRBJ2-5 | TRBV7-2